This note documents a single T cell receptor (beta chain) sequence. The antigen remains unidentified. Trimming cost V 5 bases and J 8 bases; bases outside gene matches: 10. Germline loops: CDR1 SGHTA, CDR2 FQGNSA. The length of the CDR3 is 15 residues. These data originate in a study of T cell clones after liver transplantation. Overall study context: Third-party-reactive TCRbeta sequences from pre-transplant mixed lymphocyte reactions served as antigen-independent comparators. Without induction therapy, subjects received standard immunosuppression until 12-24 months post-transplant.

The repertoire was sequenced with immunoSEQ multiplex PCR; TCRdb's copy has only in-frame clones and lacks some. This table has approximately 3,000 clones, around 21% appearing once. Findings and limits, study-wide: Post-transplant time points were not standardized, so conclusions are preliminary.

TCRbeta sequences of proliferating CFSE-low MLR cells were labeled alloreactive. Sequences were obtained from CD4+ T cells from PBMCs cultured with third-party cells. This clonotype was sampled from a human patient who received a liver transplant. The graft donor may be the source of some T cells. V is TRBV7-2 and J is TRBJ1-4; 8 bases map to TRBD1. Here the CDR3 DNA reads TGTGCCAGCAGCGAAAGGACAGGGATGAGAGAAAAACTGTTTTTT. Its protein is CASSERTGMREKLFF.